This T cell receptor (beta chain) was sequenced during a study of blood T cell repertoires in COVID-19. For the study at large: Spain, Italy and the United States supplied samples that represented acute and convalescent COVID-19.

Sequencing was performed with immunoSEQ multiplex PCR; in TCRdb, only in-frame clones are kept and a portion is missing. The sample contains about 220,000 clones, roughly 80% of which appear only once. Trimming removed 0 bases at V and 11 bases at J, with 20 bases between. Germline CDR1 is SGHRS and CDR2 is YFSETQ. The CDR3 is 15 residues long. The TCR was taken from a woman of 80 years or more with COVID-19, enrolled during active disease. This sequence joins TRBV5-1 and TRBJ1-1; D possibly corresponds to TRBD1 (5 bases). Material for sequencing was peripheral blood. CDR3 sequence reads: CASSLAAGGLDRAFF. The CDR3 nucleotides are TGCGCCAGCAGCTTGGCTGCGGGGGGTTTGGATCGGGCTTTCTTT.